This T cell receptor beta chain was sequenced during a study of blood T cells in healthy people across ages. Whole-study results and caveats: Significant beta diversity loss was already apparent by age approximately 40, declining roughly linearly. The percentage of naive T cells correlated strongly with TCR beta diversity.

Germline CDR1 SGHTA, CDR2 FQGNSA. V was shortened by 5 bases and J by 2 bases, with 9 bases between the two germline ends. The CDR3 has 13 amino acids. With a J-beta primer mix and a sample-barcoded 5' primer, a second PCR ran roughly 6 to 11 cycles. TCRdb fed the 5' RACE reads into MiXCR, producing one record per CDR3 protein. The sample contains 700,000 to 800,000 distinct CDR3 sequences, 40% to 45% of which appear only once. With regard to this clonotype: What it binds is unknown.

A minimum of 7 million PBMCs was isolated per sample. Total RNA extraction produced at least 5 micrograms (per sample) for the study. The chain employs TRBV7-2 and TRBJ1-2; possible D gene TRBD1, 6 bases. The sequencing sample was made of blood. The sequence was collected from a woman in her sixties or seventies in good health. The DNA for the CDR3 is TGTGCCAGCAGCCGACAGGCGAACTATGGCTACACCTTC. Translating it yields CASSRQANYGYTF. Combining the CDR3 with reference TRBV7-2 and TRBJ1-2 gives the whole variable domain GAGVSQSPSNKVTEKGKDVELRCDPISGHTALYWYRQSLGQGLEFLIYFQGNSAPDKSGLPSDRFSAERTGGSVSTLTIQRTQQEDSAVYLCASSRQANYGYTFGSGTRLTVV.